What follows are 4 T cell receptor beta chains derived from one specimen sequenced in a study of shared clonotypes between healthy human individuals. Assay used: immunoSEQ multiplex PCR; TCRdb lists only in-frame clones, some missing. The table has some 2,500,000 clones, 80% to 95% seen once. Sample: naive CD4+ T cells from PBMCs. Subset meaning: CD45RA+ positively selected. Receptor source: a man aged 18 to 30 in good health. Some clones in this sample may be carry-over from other donors' samples.

This clone has a single count. The rearrangement joins TRBV28 to TRBJ2-5; a possible D gene is TRBD1 (5 bases). The CDR3 has 14 residues. From germline, CDR1 is MDHEN and CDR2 SYDVKM. Deletions cut 6 bases from V and 9 bases from J, with 20 bases between. The CDR3 sequence is CASSGDPIKGAQYF. CDR3 DNA sequence: TGTGCCAGCAGCGGAGATCCCATAAAAGGGGCCCAGTACTTC.

The J gene is TRBJ1-5, the V gene TRBV5-1; D gene unclear. Germline CDR1 reads SGHRS; CDR2 reads YFSETQ. There are 14 residues in the CDR3. V was trimmed by 5 bases and J by 0 bases, leaving 9 bases between them. The CDR3 nucleotides read TGCGCCAGCAGACCAGACGCTAGCAATCAGCCCCAGCATTTT. The encoded protein is CASRPDASNQPQHF.

About this clone itself: The sample holds other DNA sequences that translate to the same CDR3. The chain links TRBV10-3 to TRBJ1-1; D unresolved. With 3 bases removed from V and 1 base from J, the gap between germline ends came to 6 bases. The CDR3 has 13 amino acids. CDR1 is ENHRY, CDR2 SYGVKD, per germline. The CDR3 region has the DNA TGTGCCATCAGTGATAGGAGGAACACTGAAGCTTTCTTT. Protein sequence: CAISDRRNTEAFF.

This chain connects TRBV28 to TRBJ1-1; D is perhaps TRBD1 (6 bases). Germline loops: CDR1 MDHEN, CDR2 SYDVKM. The germline V and J ends were trimmed by 5 bases and 7 bases, with 11 bases remaining between them. The CDR3 is 12 amino acids. The CDR3 nucleotides read TGTGCCAGCAGTCAGGGGATCTATGAAGCTTTCTTT. Translating gives CASSQGIYEAFF. The variable domain in full, completed from reference TRBV28 and TRBJ1-1, reads DVKVTQSSRYLVKRTGEKVFLECVQDMDHENMFWYRQDPGLGLRLIYFSYDVKMKEKGDIPEGYSVSREKKERFSLILESASTNQTSMYLCASSQGIYEAFFGQGTRLTVV.